This is a list of T cell receptor beta chains from one sample in a study of metastatic and nonmetastatic thyroid tumors. TCRdb re-called the PCR reads with MiXCR. In the table there are about 35,000 clones, approximately 18% of which are singletons. The sample taken for sequencing was blood. All receptors derive from a male donor with papillary thyroid cancer or a benign thyroid nodule (not recorded which). Some clones in this sample may be carry-over from other donors' samples. CDR3s include the opening cysteine and the closing phenylalanine or tryptophan. A D gene is named only where the DNA matches it firmly. Rows may omit the clone size; those that give it use once, few, many or a size class.

size	D	V	J	DNA	CDR3
many	-	TRBV6-1	TRBJ1-5	TGTGCCAGCAGTGAATTCGGGTGGAGCAATCAGCCCCAGCATTTT	CASSEFGWSNQPQHF
few	-	TRBV6-1	TRBJ2-2	TGTGCCAGCAACAATATCCGGGACGGGGGCATGCGGGAGCTGTTTTTT	CASNNIRDGGMRELFF
-	-	TRBV11-2	TRBJ2-3	TGTGCCAGCAGCCACCTCCCAAAAGCGGGCGGCACAGATACGCAGTATTTT	CASSHLPKAGGTDTQYF
-	-	TRBV6-1	TRBJ1-1	TGTGCCAGCAAAAGACGGTCTATTGTTATCGATACTGAAGCTTTCTTT	CASKRRSIVIDTEAFF
many	-	TRBV25-1	TRBJ2-3	TGTGCCAGCAGTGAACGGGGCGGCACAGATACGCAGTATTTT	CASSERGGTDTQYF
many	TRBD2	TRBV12-3/TRBV12-4	TRBJ2-7	TGTGCCAGCAGTTTGACGGCTAGCGGGAGTGGCGAGCAGTACTTC	CASSLTASGSGEQYF
many	-	TRBV12-3/TRBV12-4	TRBJ2-7	TGTGCCAGCAGCTGGACTCCTCAGTACGAGCAGTACTTC	CASSWTPQYEQYF
medium-sized	TRBD1	TRBV10-1	TRBJ2-7	TGCGCCAGCAGTGCTACAGGGGCCTACGAGCAGTACTTC	CASSATGAYEQYF
many	-	TRBV4-1	TRBJ1-1	TGCGCCAGCAGCCATCGTCAGAACACTGAAGCTTTCTTT	CASSHRQNTEAFF
many	TRBD2	TRBV20-1	TRBJ2-3	TGCAGTGCTAGAGATAGACTAGCGATAACAGATACGCAGTATTTT	CSARDRLAITDTQYF
many	-	TRBV12-3/TRBV12-4	TRBJ1-1	TGTGCCAGCAGTTTAACAGGAGGGAACACTGAAGCTTTCTTT	CASSLTGGNTEAFF
many	TRBD2	TRBV7-2	TRBJ2-7	TGTGCCAGCAGCTTTGGCGGGGGTGTTTACGAGCAGTACTTC	CASSFGGGVYEQYF
-	TRBD2	TRBV7-2	TRBJ2-7	TGTGCCAGCAGCTTAGCCGGACTAGCGGGAGAGTACGAGCAGTACTTC	CASSLAGLAGEYEQYF
many	-	TRBV20-1	TRBJ2-4	TGCAGTGCTAGACCGTCTGGGGGCATTCAGTACTTC	CSARPSGGIQYF
many	-	TRBV20-1	TRBJ1-6	TGCAGTGCTAGCATGGGGACGTATTCACCCCTCCACTTT	CSASMGTYSPLHF
-	-	TRBV12-3/TRBV12-4	TRBJ1-5	TGTGCCAGCAGTTTATCCCAAACTCAGCCCCAGCATTTT	CASSLSQTQPQHF
many	-	TRBV24-1	TRBJ2-1	TGTGCCACCAGTGATTTGCAAAGAAAGGGGTTCAGGTACAATGAGCAGTTCTTC	CATSDLQRKGFRYNEQFF
-	TRBD1	TRBV5-1	TRBJ2-1	TGCGCCAGCAGCTCCGGGACAGGCGCCTTCAATGAGCAGTTCTTC	CASSSGTGAFNEQFF
few	-	TRBV12-3/TRBV12-4	TRBJ2-1	TGTGCCAGCAGTTTAGTTCGAGACGCAGAGCAGTTCTTC	CASSLVRDAEQFF
many	TRBD2	TRBV12-3/TRBV12-4	TRBJ2-1	TGTGCCAGCAGTTTTAGCGGGGGGGGGGACGAGGGGTTCTTC	CASSFSGGGDEGFF
many	-	TRBV29-1	TRBJ1-1	TGCAGCGTTGGAGGGGCCAGGGAGAACACTGAAGCTTTCTTT	CSVGGARENTEAFF
many	-	TRBV3-1	TRBJ2-5	TGTGCCAGCAGCCAATTAGGTGCTAGTTCGGAGACCCAGTACTTC	CASSQLGASSETQYF
-	-	TRBV6-1	TRBJ1-5	TGTGCCAGCAGTGAAGGGGGGACTCAGCCCCAGCATTTT	CASSEGGTQPQHF
many	-	TRBV20-1	TRBJ2-7	TGCAGTGCTAGGACTGGACCACGGGGCGACGAGCAGTACTTC	CSARTGPRGDEQYF
many	-	TRBV6-4	TRBJ2-6	TGTGCCAGCAGTGAATATAGGGACTCTGGGGCCAACGTCCTGACTTTC	CASSEYRDSGANVLTF
many	-	TRBV4-1	TRBJ1-5	TGCGCCAGCAGCCCCGAGCCGGGGGCCGGCCAGCCCCAGCATTTT	CASSPEPGAGQPQHF
few	TRBD2	TRBV6-1	TRBJ2-3	TGTGCCAGCAGTGACGGAGCGGGAGGGCCCACAGATACGCAGTATTTT	CASSDGAGGPTDTQYF
many	-	TRBV20-1	TRBJ2-1	TGCAGTGCTACTTACAATAATGAGCAGTTCTTC	CSATYNNEQFF
-	TRBD2	TRBV7-2	TRBJ2-3	TGTGCCAGCAGCTTATGTCCAGCGGGGGGGCCTCTAGGCACAGATACGCAGTATTTT	CASSLCPAGGPLGTDTQYF
-	-	TRBV24-1	TRBJ2-3	TGTGCCACCGCCATCATGGGGAAAGATACGCAGTATTTT	CATAIMGKDTQYF
many	TRBD1	TRBV11-2	TRBJ1-5	TGTGCCAGCAGCTTAGATAAGACAGGGTCAGGCAATCAGCCCCAGCATTTT	CASSLDKTGSGNQPQHF
many	-	TRBV9	TRBJ2-1	TGTGCCAGCAGCGAGGGGGAAACTCTAAACAATGAGCAGTTCTTC	CASSEGETLNNEQFF
-	TRBD1	TRBV6-1	TRBJ2-2	TGTGCCAGCCAACCCGGGACAGCGAGTTCCGGGGAGCTATTTTTT	CASQPGTASSGELFF
few	-	TRBV2	TRBJ2-1	TGTGCCAGCCGAGGTATTAGTTTCGGTGAGCAGTTCTTC	CASRGISFGEQFF
many	TRBD1	TRBV15	TRBJ1-2	TGTGCCACCAGCAGAAACCCCGACAGGGGCGATGGCTACACCTTC	CATSRNPDRGDGYTF
many	TRBD1	TRBV7-2	TRBJ2-5	TGTGCCAGCAGCACGACAGGGATACAGTCCCAAGAGACCCAGTACTTC	CASSTTGIQSQETQYF
many	-	TRBV12-3/TRBV12-4	TRBJ1-3	TGTGCCAGCAGTCTAGCGGGGTCTGGAAACACCATATATTTT	CASSLAGSGNTIYF
medium-sized	TRBD2	TRBV6-1	TRBJ2-7	TGTGCCAGCAGTAATGAAGCGGGAGGGCCCTACGAGCAGTACTTC	CASSNEAGGPYEQYF
many	-	TRBV20-1	TRBJ1-3	TGCAGTGCTAGGCCGTTCTCTGGTGGAAACACCATATATTTT	CSARPFSGGNTIYF
-	-	TRBV10-1	TRBJ2-1	TGCGCCAGCAGTGTTATTGAAGGTAGTGAGCAGTTCTTC	CASSVIEGSEQFF
many	TRBD1	TRBV6-1	TRBJ2-7	TGTGCCAGCAGGGAGACAGGGGGCTACGAGCAGTACTTC	CASRETGGYEQYF
many	-	TRBV19	TRBJ2-6	TGTGCCAGTTGGGGTCACGGTGCCTCTGGGGCCAACGTCCTGACTTTC	CASWGHGASGANVLTF
-	-	TRBV20-1	TRBJ1-2	TGCAGTGCTAGAGTATCCCGGACAGAGTTGTGGAACTATGGCTACACCTTC	CSARVSRTELWNYGYTF
-	-	TRBV7-2	TRBJ1-2	TGTGCCAGCAGCCCGTCCCGGGACACTTATGGCTACACCTTC	CASSPSRDTYGYTF
-	TRBD1	TRBV18	TRBJ1-5	TGTGCCAGCGGCACAGGGGGTCAGGGCAATCAGCCCCAGCATTTT	CASGTGGQGNQPQHF
medium-sized	-	TRBV19	TRBJ1-3	TGTGCCAGTAGGCTCGCTCTTGGAAACACCATATATTTT	CASRLALGNTIYF
-	-	TRBV6-2/TRBV6-3	TRBJ2-6	TGTGCCAGCAGTCACGATACTGTGGCCAACTTCCTGACTTTC	CASSHDTVANFLTF
many	TRBD1	TRBV6-1	TRBJ2-7	TGTGCCAGCAGCCGAGGGGACAGGGCCTACGAGCAGTACTTC	CASSRGDRAYEQYF
-	TRBD2	TRBV7-6	TRBJ2-3	TGTGCCAGCAGCTTATTGCCTAGCGGTGGCCACATCACAGATACGCAGTATTTT	CASSLLPSGGHITDTQYF
many	-	TRBV29-1	TRBJ1-4	TGCAGCGCCGGAGATGAAAAACTGTTTTTT	CSAGDEKLFF
many	TRBD1	TRBV7-2	TRBJ2-7	TGTGCCAGCAGCTTAGTGGCAGGGGGCTCGGAGCAGTACTTC	CASSLVAGGSEQYF
many	-	TRBV12-3/TRBV12-4	TRBJ2-7	TGTGCCAGCAACATAGGTAGTTTCGGCGAGCAGTACTTC	CASNIGSFGEQYF
-	-	TRBV3-1	TRBJ2-7	TGTGCCAGCAGCTCTCGGGCTTCAGCGTGGGAGCAGTACTTC	CASSSRASAWEQYF
many	TRBD1	TRBV15	TRBJ2-5	TGTGCCACCAGCAGAGATGTAGCAGACAGGGGGGAGACCCAGTACTTC	CATSRDVADRGETQYF
many	-	TRBV7-6	TRBJ2-1	TGTGCCAGCAGCTTAACCGGACAGCCCGACGAGCAGTTCTTC	CASSLTGQPDEQFF
many	TRBD2	TRBV24-1	TRBJ2-2	TGTGCCACGGGCTTTGCGGGGGACCCCGGGGAGCTGTTTTTT	CATGFAGDPGELFF
few	-	TRBV27	TRBJ2-2	TGTGCCAGCAGAAGAGAGCAGGCGAACACCGGGGAGCTGTTTTTT	CASRREQANTGELFF